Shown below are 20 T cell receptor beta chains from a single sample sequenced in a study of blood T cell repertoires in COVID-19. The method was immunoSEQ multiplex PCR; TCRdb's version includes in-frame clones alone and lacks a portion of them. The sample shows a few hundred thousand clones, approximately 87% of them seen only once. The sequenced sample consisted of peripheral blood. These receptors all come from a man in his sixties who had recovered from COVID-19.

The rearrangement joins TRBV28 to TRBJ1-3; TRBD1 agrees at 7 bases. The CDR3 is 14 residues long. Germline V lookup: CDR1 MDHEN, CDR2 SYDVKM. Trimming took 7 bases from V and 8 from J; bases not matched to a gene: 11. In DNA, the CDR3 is TGTGCCAGCACAAGGGGGACAGCCGGAGACACCATATATTTT. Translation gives CASTRGTAGDTIYF. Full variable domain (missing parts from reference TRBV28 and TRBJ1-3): DVKVTQSSRYLVKRTGEKVFLECVQDMDHENMFWYRQDPGLGLRLIYFSYDVKMKEKGDIPEGYSVSREKKERFSLILESASTNQTSMYLCASTRGTAGDTIYFGEGSWLTVV.

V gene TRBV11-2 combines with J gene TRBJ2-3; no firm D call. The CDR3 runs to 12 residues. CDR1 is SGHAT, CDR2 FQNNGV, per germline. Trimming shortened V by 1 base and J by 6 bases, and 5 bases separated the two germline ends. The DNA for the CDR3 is TGTGCCAGCAGCTTAGGCCAGGATACGCAGTATTTT. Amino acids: CASSLGQDTQYF.

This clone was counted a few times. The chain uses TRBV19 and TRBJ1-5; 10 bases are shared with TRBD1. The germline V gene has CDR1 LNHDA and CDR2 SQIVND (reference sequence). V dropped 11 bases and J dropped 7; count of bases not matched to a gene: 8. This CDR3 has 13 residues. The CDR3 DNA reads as TGTGCCTCCGGGGGACAGGGGCCCCAGCCCCAGCATTTT. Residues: CASGGQGPQPQHF.

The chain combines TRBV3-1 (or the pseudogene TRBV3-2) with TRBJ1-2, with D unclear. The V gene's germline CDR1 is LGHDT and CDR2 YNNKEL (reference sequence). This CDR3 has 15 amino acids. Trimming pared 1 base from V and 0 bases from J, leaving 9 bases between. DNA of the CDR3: TGTGCCAGCAGCCAAGGTGTAATAGCTAACTATGGCTACACCTTC. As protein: CASSQGVIANYGYTF.

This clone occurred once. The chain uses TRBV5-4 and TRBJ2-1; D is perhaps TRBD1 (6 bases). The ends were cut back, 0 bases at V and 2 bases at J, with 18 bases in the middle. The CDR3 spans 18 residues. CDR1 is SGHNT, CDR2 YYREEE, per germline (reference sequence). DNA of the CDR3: TGTGCCAGCAGCTTGGGGACCCCGGACAGCCTCCCCTACAATGAGCAGTTCTTC. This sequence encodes CASSLGTPDSLPYNEQFF.

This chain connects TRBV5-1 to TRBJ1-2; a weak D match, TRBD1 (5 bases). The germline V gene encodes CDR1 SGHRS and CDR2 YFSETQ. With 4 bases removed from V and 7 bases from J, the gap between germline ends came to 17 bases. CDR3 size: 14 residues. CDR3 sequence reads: CASSTGLRGRGYTF. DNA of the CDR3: TGCGCCAGCAGCACGGGACTCCGAGGACGTGGCTACACCTTC.

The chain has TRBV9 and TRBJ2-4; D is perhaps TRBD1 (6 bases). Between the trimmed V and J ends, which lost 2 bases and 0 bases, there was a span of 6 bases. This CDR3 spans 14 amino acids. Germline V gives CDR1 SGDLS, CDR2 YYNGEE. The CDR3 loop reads CASSVGAAKNIQYF. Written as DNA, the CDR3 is TGTGCCAGCAGCGTGGGGGCAGCCAAAAACATTCAGTACTTC.

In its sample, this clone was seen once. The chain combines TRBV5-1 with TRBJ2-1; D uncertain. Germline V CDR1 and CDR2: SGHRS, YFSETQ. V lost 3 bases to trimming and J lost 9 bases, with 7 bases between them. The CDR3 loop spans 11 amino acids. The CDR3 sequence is CASSSDTEQFF. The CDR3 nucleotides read TGCGCCAGCAGCTCCGACACTGAGCAGTTCTTC.

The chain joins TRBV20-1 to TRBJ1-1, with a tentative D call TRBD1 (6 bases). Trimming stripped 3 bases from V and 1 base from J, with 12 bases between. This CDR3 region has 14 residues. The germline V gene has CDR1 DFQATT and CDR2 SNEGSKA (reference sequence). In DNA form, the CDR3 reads TGCAGTGCTAGTAAAACAGGGCAGAACACTGAAGCTTTCTTT. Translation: CSASKTGQNTEAFF.

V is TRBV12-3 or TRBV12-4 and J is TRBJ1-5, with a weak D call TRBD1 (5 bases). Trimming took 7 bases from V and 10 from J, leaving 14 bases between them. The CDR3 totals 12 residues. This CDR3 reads CASTRGGGPQHF. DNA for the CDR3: TGTGCCAGCACCCGGGGGGGTGGTCCCCAGCATTTT.

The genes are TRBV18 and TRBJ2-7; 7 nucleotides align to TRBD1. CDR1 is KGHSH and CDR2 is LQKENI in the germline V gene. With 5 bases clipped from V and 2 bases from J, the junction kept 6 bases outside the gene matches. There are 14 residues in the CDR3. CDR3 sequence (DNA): TGTGCCAGCTCATCTAACAGGGGCACCTACGAGCAGTACTTC. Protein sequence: CASSSNRGTYEQYF.

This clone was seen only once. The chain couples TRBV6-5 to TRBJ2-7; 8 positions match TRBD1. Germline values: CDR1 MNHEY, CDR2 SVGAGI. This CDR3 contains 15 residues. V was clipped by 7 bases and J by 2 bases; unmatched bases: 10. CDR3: CASTSGGTGTYEQYF. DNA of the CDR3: TGTGCCAGCACCTCAGGAGGGACAGGAACCTACGAGCAGTACTTC.

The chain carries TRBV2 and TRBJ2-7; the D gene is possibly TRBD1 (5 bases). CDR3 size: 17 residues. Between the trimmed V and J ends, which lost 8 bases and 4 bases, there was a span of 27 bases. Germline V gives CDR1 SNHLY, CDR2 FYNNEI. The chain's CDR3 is CASVSSSRAQNPYEQYF. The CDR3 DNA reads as TGTGCCAGCGTCTCGTCAAGCAGGGCTCAAAACCCTTACGAGCAGTACTTC. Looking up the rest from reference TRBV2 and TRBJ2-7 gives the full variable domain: EPEVTQTPSHQVTQMGQEVILRCVPISNHLYFYWYRQILGQKVEFLVSFYNNEISEKSEIFDDQFSVERPDGSNFTLKIRSTKLEDSAMYFCASVSSSRAQNPYEQYFGPGTRLTVT.

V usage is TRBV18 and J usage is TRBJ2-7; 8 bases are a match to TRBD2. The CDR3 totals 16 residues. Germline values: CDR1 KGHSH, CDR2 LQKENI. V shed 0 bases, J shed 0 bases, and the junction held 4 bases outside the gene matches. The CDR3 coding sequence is TGTGCCAGCTCACCACCGCGGGGGGCGTACTCCTACGAGCAGTACTTC. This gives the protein CASSPPRGAYSYEQYF.

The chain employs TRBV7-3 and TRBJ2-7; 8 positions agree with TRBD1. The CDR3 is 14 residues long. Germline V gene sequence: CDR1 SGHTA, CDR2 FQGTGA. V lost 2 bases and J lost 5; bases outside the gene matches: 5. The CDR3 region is CASSLGLTGDEQYF. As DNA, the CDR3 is TGTGCCAGCAGCTTAGGTCTGACAGGGGACGAGCAGTACTTC.

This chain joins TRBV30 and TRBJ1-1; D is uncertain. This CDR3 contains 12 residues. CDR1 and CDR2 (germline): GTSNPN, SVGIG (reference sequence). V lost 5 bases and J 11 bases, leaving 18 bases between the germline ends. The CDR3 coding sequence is TGTGCCTGGGGAAGCGGGGAAAGGCGCGCTTTCTTT. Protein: CAWGSGERRAFF.

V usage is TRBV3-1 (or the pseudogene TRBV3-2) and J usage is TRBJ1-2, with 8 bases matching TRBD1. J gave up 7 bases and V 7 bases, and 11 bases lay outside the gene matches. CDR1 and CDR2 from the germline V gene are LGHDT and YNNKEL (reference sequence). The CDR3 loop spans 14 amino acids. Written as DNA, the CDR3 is TGTGCCAGCACCCACGGGCAGGGGGCTGGTGGCTACACCTTC. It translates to CASTHGQGAGGYTF.

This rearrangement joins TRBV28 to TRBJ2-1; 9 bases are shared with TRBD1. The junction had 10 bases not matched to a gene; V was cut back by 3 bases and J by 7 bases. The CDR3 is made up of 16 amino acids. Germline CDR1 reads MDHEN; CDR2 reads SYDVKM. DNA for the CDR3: TGTGCCAGCAGTTTGTCGACCCAGGACAGGGGTAATGAGCAGTTCTTC. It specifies CASSLSTQDRGNEQFF.

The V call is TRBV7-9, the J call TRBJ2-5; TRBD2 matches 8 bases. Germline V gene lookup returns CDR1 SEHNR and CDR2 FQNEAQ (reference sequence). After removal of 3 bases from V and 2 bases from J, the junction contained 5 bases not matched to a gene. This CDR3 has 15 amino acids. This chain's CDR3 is CASSLMSGGQETQYF. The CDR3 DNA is TGTGCCAGCAGCTTGATGAGCGGGGGTCAAGAGACCCAGTACTTC.

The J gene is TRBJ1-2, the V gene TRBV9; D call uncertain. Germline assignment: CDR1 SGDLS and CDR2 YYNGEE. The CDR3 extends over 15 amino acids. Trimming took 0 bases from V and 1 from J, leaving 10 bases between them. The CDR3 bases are TGTGCCAGCAGCGTAGAGTCACACTATAACTATGGCTACACCTTC. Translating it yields CASSVESHYNYGYTF.